The text below deals with one TCR beta chain. Antigen unknown. This specimen comes from a study of T cell responses to AZD1222 COVID-19 vaccine. The V end was cut by 1 base, the J end by 7 bases, with 23 bases between. Germline lookup yields CDR1 SGHTA and CDR2 FQGNSA. This CDR3 region has 17 residues. Repertoires were generated with immunoSEQ multiplex PCR, while TCRdb's copy carries only in-frame clones and drops some. The table has about 150,000 clones, 88% seen once. Whole-study results and caveats: Clonal diversity was possibly underestimated, and white British individuals and females predominated among donors. Only 5 or 6 AZD1222 recipients were seropositive at baseline.

The source was peripheral blood, collected on day 0 of AZD1222 vaccination. The TCR sequence derives from an adult in good health. V is TRBV7-2 and J is TRBJ2-7; tentatively, D is TRBD2 (6 bases). CDR3: CASSLEGTLLAPGEQYF. Here the CDR3 DNA reads TGTGCCAGCAGCTTAGAAGGGACCCTGCTAGCGCCAGGGGAGCAGTACTTC.